The 32 T cell receptor beta chains in this list originate from one sample, sequenced in a study of blood T cell repertoires in COVID-19. The table came from immunoSEQ multiplex PCR; TCRdb's copy has only in-frame clones and leaves some out. The sample holds under 250,000 clones, approximately 81% seen once. Sample: peripheral blood. The receptors were gathered from a man aged 50-59 years who had recovered from COVID-19.

The chain is built from TRBV18 and TRBJ2-1, with D possibly TRBD1 on 6 matching bases. The CDR3 is 15 amino acids. Per the germline V gene, CDR1 is KGHSH and CDR2 is LQKENI. The V end was cut by 2 bases, the J end by 1 base, with 9 bases between. CDR3 in DNA: TGTGCCAGCTCACCAGGACAGTTTTCCTACAATGAGCAGTTCTTC. Its protein is CASSPGQFSYNEQFF.

V is TRBV28 and J is TRBJ2-5; TRBD2 matches 13 bases. This CDR3 contains 16 residues. Germline-derived CDR1 and CDR2 are MDHEN and SYDVKM. V was pared by 3 bases and J by 5 bases, with 6 bases of the junction left unmatched. This CDR3 is CASSFGLAGVWETQYF. CDR3 DNA sequence: TGTGCCAGCAGTTTCGGACTAGCGGGAGTTTGGGAGACCCAGTACTTC.

The chain combines TRBV6-5 with TRBJ2-1, with 9 bases that match TRBD2. The germline CDR1 and CDR2 sequences are MNHEY and SVGAGI. J gave up 6 bases and V 7 bases, and 10 bases lay outside the gene matches. The CDR3 totals 15 residues. The CDR3 nucleotides are TGTGCCAGCACCTCAGGACTAGCGAGTAGCAATGAGCAGTTCTTC. It is translated as CASTSGLASSNEQFF.

This chain uses TRBV14 with TRBJ2-7; 7 bases line up with TRBD2. The CDR3 is 15 residues long. With V trimmed by 3 bases and J by 2 bases, 7 bases remained unmatched. Germline V gives CDR1 SGHDN, CDR2 FVKESK. The CDR3 DNA is TGTGCCAGCAGCCATCCTAGCGGTTCACCCTACGAGCAGTACTTC. It codes for CASSHPSGSPYEQYF.

The sample holds a few counts of this clone. This chain links TRBV18 with TRBJ1-1; 7 nucleotides agree with TRBD1. The ends lost 1 base at V and 2 bases at J; junction bases unmatched: 4. CDR1 and CDR2 (germline): KGHSH, LQKENI. The CDR3 contains 15 residues. CDR3 region: CASSPLRDSNTEAFF. The DNA for the CDR3 is TGTGCCAGCTCACCACTAAGGGACAGTAACACTGAAGCTTTCTTT. The full variable domain, in which reference TRBV18 and TRBJ1-1 provide the parts outside the CDR3, is NAGVMQNPRHLVRRRGQEARLRCSPMKGHSHVYWYRQLPEEGLKFMVYLQKENIIDESGMPKERFSAEFPKEGPSILRIQQVVRGDSAAYFCASSPLRDSNTEAFFGQGTRLTVV.

The chain links TRBV6-5 to TRBJ2-7; the match to TRBD2 covers 15 bases. Germline loops: CDR1 MNHEY, CDR2 SVGAGI. V was pared by 5 bases and J by 4 bases, with 3 bases of the junction left unmatched. The CDR3 totals 15 residues. The CDR3 protein is CASSPGTSGGYEQYF. In DNA, the CDR3 is TGTGCCAGCAGTCCGGGGACTAGCGGGGGGTACGAGCAGTACTTC.

CDR3 DNA: TGTGCCAGCAGCTCTCCCCCAGGCGAGCAGTACTTC. Translating gives CASSSPPGEQYF. This rearrangement joins TRBV7-8 to TRBJ2-7; the D is unclear. The CDR3 extends over 12 amino acids. Trimming stripped 4 bases from V and 6 bases from J, with 10 bases between. In germline, CDR1 is SGHVS, CDR2 FQNEAQ.

V and J are TRBV19 and TRBJ1-1; D not resolved. With 6 bases removed from V and 8 bases from J, the gap between germline ends came to 13 bases. This CDR3 spans 12 amino acids. Germline CDR1 is LNHDA and CDR2 is SQIVND (reference sequence). CDR3 amino acids: CASRTFSGEAFF. The CDR3 nucleotides read TGTGCCAGTAGGACTTTTTCCGGCGAAGCTTTCTTT.

This clone was detected only a few times. This rearrangement joins TRBV5-1 to TRBJ1-6; D is perhaps TRBD1 (6 bases). CDR1 and CDR2 from the germline V gene are SGHRS and YFSETQ. V shed 1 base and J shed 6 bases, with 14 bases lying between them. The CDR3 has 16 residues. The CDR3 region has the DNA TGCGCCAGCAGCTTGAAGTCGCCAGGGGTTAATTCACCCCTCCACTTT. As protein: CASSLKSPGVNSPLHF.

The gene calls are TRBV24-1 and TRBJ2-3; TRBD2 matches 9 bases. With V trimmed by 4 bases and J by 4 bases, 5 bases remained unmatched. The CDR3 has 15 residues. Per germline, CDR1 KGHDR and CDR2 SFDVKD. As DNA, the CDR3 is TGTGCCACCAGTGACCGGGGACTAGCTGCAGATACGCAGTATTTT. This codes for CATSDRGLAADTQYF.

This clone was counted between two and nine times. The V call is TRBV5-5, the J call TRBJ1-1; no clear D. CDR3 size: 14 residues. Germline V lookup: CDR1 SGHKS, CDR2 YYEKEE (reference sequence). With 4 bases removed from V and 7 bases from J, the gap between germline ends came to 17 bases. This CDR3 reads CASSPESAGVEAFF. The CDR3 DNA follows: TGTGCCAGCAGCCCAGAGTCCGCAGGTGTTGAAGCTTTCTTT.

This clone was seen only a few times. The chain is built from TRBV15 and TRBJ1-5; tentative D call: TRBD1 (6 bases). This CDR3 is 14 amino acids long. CDR1 is LNHNV, CDR2 YYDKDF, per germline (reference sequence). V lost 4 bases and J 4 bases, leaving 11 bases between the germline ends. The CDR3 region has the DNA TGTGCCACCAGCATCGGACAGAGGAATCAGCCCCAGCATTTT. It codes for CATSIGQRNQPQHF.

V gene TRBV24-1 combines with J gene TRBJ2-1; D remains ambiguous. Trimming left V 2 bases short and J 5 bases short, with 6 bases between. CDR1 is KGHDR, CDR2 SFDVKD, per germline. This CDR3 contains 13 residues. As DNA, the CDR3 is TGTGCCACCAGTGATTATCAGAACAATGAGCAGTTCTTC. Translation gives CATSDYQNNEQFF.

This rearrangement joins TRBV13 to TRBJ2-1, with 9 bases lining up with TRBD1. V was clipped by 2 bases and J by 6 bases; unmatched bases: 5. Germline V gene data show CDR1 as PRHDT and CDR2 as FYEKMQ (reference sequence). The CDR3 runs to 15 residues. The CDR3 is CASSLRQGVINEQFF. CDR3 DNA sequence: TGTGCCAGCAGCTTAAGACAGGGGGTAATCAATGAGCAGTTCTTC.

J is TRBJ1-2 and V is TRBV6-5; maybe TRBD1 (5 bases). In germline, CDR1 is MNHEY, CDR2 SVGAGI. V was cut by 0 bases and J by 2 bases, with 10 bases left in between. The CDR3 has 15 residues. CDR3 loop: CASSYSNAGNYGYTF. The CDR3 nucleotides are TGTGCCAGCAGTTACTCGAACGCAGGGAACTATGGCTACACCTTC.

V gene TRBV2 combines with J gene TRBJ1-5, with D unclear. The V gene lost 3 bases and the J gene lost 0 bases, with 9 bases spanning the gap. In germline, CDR1 is SNHLY, CDR2 FYNNEI. This CDR3 contains 15 residues. The CDR3 here is CASSELHYSNQPQHF. The CDR3 DNA reads as TGTGCCAGCAGTGAGCTCCACTATAGCAATCAGCCCCAGCATTTT.

CDR3 DNA sequence: TGTGCCAGCAGACTACCGGCCCTACGGGGGGGCTACACCTTC. It encodes CASRLPALRGGYTF. The chain joins TRBV28 to TRBJ1-2, with D tentatively TRBD1 (5 bases). The CDR3 covers 14 residues. CDR1 MDHEN and CDR2 SYDVKM come from the germline V gene. With 6 bases removed from V and 8 bases from J, the gap between germline ends came to 19 bases.

The rearrangement links TRBV19 to TRBJ2-1, with D possibly being TRBD1 (6 bases). Per germline, CDR1 LNHDA and CDR2 SQIVND (reference sequence). V shed 4 bases and J shed 4 bases, with 17 bases lying between them. This CDR3 is built from 16 residues. The CDR3 loop reads CASSKQQGWLYNEQFF. CDR3 sequence (DNA): TGTGCCAGTAGTAAACAACAGGGTTGGCTATACAATGAGCAGTTCTTC.

In its sample, this clone was seen once. Here the CDR3 reads CASSQGLAGNTGELFF. In nucleotides, the CDR3 is TGTGCCAGCAGCCAAGGCCTAGCGGGCAACACCGGGGAGCTGTTTTTT. V gene TRBV4-2 combines with J gene TRBJ2-2, with 8 bases that match TRBD2. Germline V gene data show CDR1 as LGHNA and CDR2 as YNFKEQ. The CDR3 spans 16 residues. Unmatched junction bases numbered 3, after V lost 1 base and J lost 2 bases.

CDR3 protein: CASSSRPARATGGVFGELFF. The CDR3 DNA follows: TGTGCCAGCAGCTCCCGACCCGCGAGGGCGACGGGAGGGGTTTTCGGGGAGCTGTTTTTT. The chain recombines TRBV5-5 with TRBJ2-2, with 8 nucleotides matching TRBD2. CDR1 is SGHKS, CDR2 YYEKEE, per germline (reference sequence). V was clipped by 3 bases and J by 7 bases; unmatched bases: 23. The CDR3 is made up of 20 amino acids.

The chain employs TRBV4-2 and TRBJ2-1; tentative D call: TRBD2 (6 bases). Between the trimmed V and J ends, which lost 1 base and 7 bases, there was a span of 20 bases. This CDR3 has 17 amino acids. Per the germline V gene, CDR1 is LGHNA and CDR2 is YNFKEQ. The CDR3 protein is CASSQVTRRDRGNEQFF. The CDR3 DNA is TGTGCCAGCAGCCAAGTCACGCGGCGGGACCGGGGTAATGAGCAGTTCTTC.

This clone has just one count. The gene calls are TRBV5-4 and TRBJ1-3, with TRBD1 identical over 9 bases. Germline V lookup: CDR1 SGHNT, CDR2 YYREEE (reference sequence). CDR3 length: 16 residues. V lost 4 bases and J lost 0; bases outside the gene matches: 5. The CDR3 DNA reads as TGTGCCAGCAGCCAGGGGACAGGGAGCTCTGGAAACACCATATATTTT. Its translation: CASSQGTGSSGNTIYF.

This clone was seen just once. J is TRBJ2-2 and V is TRBV6-5, with a tentative D call TRBD1 (5 bases). The germline V gene has CDR1 MNHEY and CDR2 SVGAGI. The ends were cut back, 5 bases at V and 4 bases at J, with 14 bases in the middle. This CDR3 has 15 amino acids. The DNA for the CDR3 is TGTGCCAGCAGTCGAAGACAGCGAGGCACCGGGGAGCTGTTTTTT. This codes for CASSRRQRGTGELFF.

This chain links TRBV28 with TRBJ2-1, with TRBD2 matching over 11 bases. The germline V gene has CDR1 MDHEN and CDR2 SYDVKM. This CDR3 is 14 amino acids long. J was trimmed by 4 bases and V by 5 bases; bases with no gene match: 1. CDR3 residues: CASSRLAGYNEQFF. CDR3 in DNA: TGTGCCAGCAGTAGACTAGCGGGATACAATGAGCAGTTCTTC.

This clone is a singleton in its sample. The V gene is TRBV27, the J gene TRBJ2-2, with D hard to call. The length of the CDR3 is 13 residues. Germline V gene data show CDR1 as MNHEY and CDR2 as SMNVEV (reference sequence). Trimming removed 5 bases from V and 5 bases from J, with 9 bases in between. The CDR3 protein is CASSPPLTGELFF. For the CDR3, the DNA is TGTGCCAGCAGTCCCCCCCTAACCGGGGAGCTGTTTTTT.

The rearrangement uses TRBV3-1 (or the pseudogene TRBV3-2) and TRBJ2-7; no firm D call. V was clipped by 1 base and J by 3 bases, with 10 bases between them. The germline CDR1 and CDR2 sequences are LGHDT and YNNKEL (reference sequence). The CDR3 runs to 14 residues. The CDR3 loop reads CASSQALSHYEQYF. The CDR3 DNA reads as TGTGCCAGCAGCCAAGCATTGAGTCACTACGAGCAGTACTTC.

This chain joins TRBV28 and TRBJ2-5, with 7 nucleotides matching TRBD2. With 3 bases clipped from V and 4 bases from J, the junction kept 8 bases outside the gene matches. Looked up from germline, CDR1 is MDHEN and CDR2 is SYDVKM. The CDR3 spans 15 residues. CDR3 DNA: TGTGCCAGCAGTTTGGCCGGGGGGAGGTCAGAGACCCAGTACTTC. Its translation: CASSLAGGRSETQYF.

J is TRBJ2-2 and V is TRBV11-2, with TRBD1 matching over 9 bases. V gave up 5 bases and J gave up 4 bases; unmatched junction bases: 5. CDR3 size: 15 residues. CDR1 and CDR2 from the germline V gene are SGHAT and FQNNGV. The CDR3 loop reads CASSGSGQGTGELFF. The CDR3 DNA reads TGTGCCAGCAGCGGGTCGGGACAGGGCACCGGGGAGCTGTTTTTT.

V and J are TRBV24-1 and TRBJ1-1; 9 bases align to TRBD1. The trim removed 4 bases at V and 5 bases at J, leaving 7 bases unmatched. The CDR3 has 15 amino acids. Germline V gene data show CDR1 as KGHDR and CDR2 as SFDVKD. The CDR3 bases are TGTGCCACCAGTGACCTTACAGGGGGCGGTACTGAAGCTTTCTTT. Translating it yields CATSDLTGGGTEAFF.

This clone was detected only a few times. The chain is built from TRBV7-9 and TRBJ1-2; D might be TRBD1 (5 bases). CDR3 length: 14 amino acids. The V end was cut by 5 bases, the J end by 6 bases, with 16 bases between. Germline-derived CDR1 and CDR2 are SEHNR and FQNEAQ (reference sequence). CDR3 sequence (DNA): TGTGCCAGCAGCCTAGTAGTAGGGGAGGATGGCTACACCTTC. Translating gives CASSLVVGEDGYTF.

J is TRBJ1-6 and V is TRBV7-8; maybe TRBD1 (6 bases). The V and J ends lost 4 bases and 6 bases respectively, with 16 bases between them. There are 16 residues in the CDR3. CDR1 and CDR2 from the germline V gene are SGHVS and FQNEAQ. As DNA, the CDR3 is TGTGCCAGCAGCTCTACCCGGGACATCCCTAATTCACCCCTCCACTTT. Encoded protein: CASSSTRDIPNSPLHF.

The V call is TRBV6-5, the J call TRBJ2-7; TRBD1 matches 10 bases. Germline trimming cut 5 bases from V and 8 bases from J; bases unmatched to any gene: 9. The CDR3 contains 14 residues. The germline V gene has CDR1 MNHEY and CDR2 SVGAGI. In DNA form, the CDR3 reads TGTGCCAGCAGTACTGCTGGGGGACAGGGGAAGCAGTACTTC. This translates into CASSTAGGQGKQYF.